The present T cell receptor beta chain was sequenced within a study of glioma-infiltrating T cells. Study observations and caveats: Gliomas, especially low-grade, showed above-expected tissue-blood divergence; non-neoplastic patients showed below.

Using RNA template, CDR3s of TCR alpha and beta were amplified with iRepertoire arm-PCR. MiXCR was run by TCRdb on the multiplex PCR reads, yielding one entry per CDR3 protein. The sample lists about 200,000 distinct CDR3 sequences, approximately 30% occurring once. CDR1 is MNHNS and CDR2 is SASEGT in the germline V gene. The CDR3 is 14 amino acids. V was pared by 5 bases and J by 4 bases, with 14 bases between. This clonotype was counted many times. Its antigen is still unknown. The chain employs TRBV6-1 and TRBJ1-1; a weak D match, TRBD1 (5 bases). The sequenced material came from glioma tissue, nonneoplastic brain tissue, or PBMCs (not recorded which). The receptor was derived from a human donor with low-grade glioma or glioblastoma, undergoing nonglioma brain surgery, or in good health (not recorded which). The DNA of the CDR3 is TGTGCCAGCAGTCTTCAGGGAAGGCTCACTGAAGCTTTCTTT. It specifies CASSLQGRLTEAFF.